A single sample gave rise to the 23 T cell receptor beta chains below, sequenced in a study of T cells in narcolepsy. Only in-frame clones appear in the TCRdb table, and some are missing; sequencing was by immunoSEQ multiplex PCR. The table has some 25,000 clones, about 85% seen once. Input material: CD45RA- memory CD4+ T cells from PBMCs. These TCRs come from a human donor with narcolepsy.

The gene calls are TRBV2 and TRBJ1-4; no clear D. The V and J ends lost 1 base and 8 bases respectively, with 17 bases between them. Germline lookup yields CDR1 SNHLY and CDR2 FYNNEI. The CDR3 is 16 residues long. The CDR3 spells CASSEGVETSSEKLFF. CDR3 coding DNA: TGTGCCAGCAGTGAAGGTGTCGAGACTTCGTCCGAAAAACTGTTTTTT.

CDR3 sequence reads: CATSKSGQGNNYGYTF. The CDR3 nucleotides are TGTGCCACCAGCAAATCGGGACAGGGTAATAACTATGGCTACACCTTC. The V gene is TRBV15, the J gene TRBJ1-2; 9 bases are shared with TRBD1. The J segment lost 1 base and the V segment lost 4 bases, leaving 7 bases of the junction unmatched. Per germline, CDR1 LNHNV and CDR2 YYDKDF (reference sequence). The CDR3 is made up of 16 amino acids.

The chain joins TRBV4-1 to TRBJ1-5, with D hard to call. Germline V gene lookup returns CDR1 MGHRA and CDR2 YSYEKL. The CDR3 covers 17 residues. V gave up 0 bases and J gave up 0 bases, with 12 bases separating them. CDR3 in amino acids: CASSQESGGYSNQPQHF. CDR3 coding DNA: TGCGCCAGCAGCCAAGAATCCGGAGGATATAGCAATCAGCCCCAGCATTTT.

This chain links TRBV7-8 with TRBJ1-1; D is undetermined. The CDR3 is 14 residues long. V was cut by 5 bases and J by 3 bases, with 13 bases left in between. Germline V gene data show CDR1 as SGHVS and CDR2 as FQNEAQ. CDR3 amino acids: CASSRLGADTEAFF. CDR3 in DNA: TGTGCCAGCAGCCGTTTGGGCGCAGACACTGAAGCTTTCTTT.

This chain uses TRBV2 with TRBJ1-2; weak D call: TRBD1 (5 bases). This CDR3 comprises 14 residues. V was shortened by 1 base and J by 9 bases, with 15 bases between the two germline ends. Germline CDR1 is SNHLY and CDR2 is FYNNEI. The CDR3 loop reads CASSEEGAGRRYTF. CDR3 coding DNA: TGTGCCAGCAGTGAAGAAGGGGCAGGCCGGCGCTACACCTTC.

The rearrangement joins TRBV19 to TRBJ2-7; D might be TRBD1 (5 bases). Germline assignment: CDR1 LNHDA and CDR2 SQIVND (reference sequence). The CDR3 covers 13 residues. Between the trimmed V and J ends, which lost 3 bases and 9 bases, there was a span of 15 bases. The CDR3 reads CASSMGAGLGQYF. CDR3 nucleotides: TGTGCCAGTAGTATGGGTGCAGGGCTTGGGCAGTACTTC.

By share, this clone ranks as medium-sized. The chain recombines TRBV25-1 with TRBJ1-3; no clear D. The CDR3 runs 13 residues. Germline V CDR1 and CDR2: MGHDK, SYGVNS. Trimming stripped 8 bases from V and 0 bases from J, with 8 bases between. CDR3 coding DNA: TGTGCCAGCGAAGACTTCTCTGGAAACACCATATATTTT. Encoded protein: CASEDFSGNTIYF.

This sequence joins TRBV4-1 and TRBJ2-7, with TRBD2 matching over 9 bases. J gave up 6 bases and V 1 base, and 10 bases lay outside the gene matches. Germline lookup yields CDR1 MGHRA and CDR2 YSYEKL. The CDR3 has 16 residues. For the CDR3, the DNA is TGCGCCAGCAGCCAAGCCCCTAGCGGGGTCGAGGCCGAGCAGTACTTC. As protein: CASSQAPSGVEAEQYF.

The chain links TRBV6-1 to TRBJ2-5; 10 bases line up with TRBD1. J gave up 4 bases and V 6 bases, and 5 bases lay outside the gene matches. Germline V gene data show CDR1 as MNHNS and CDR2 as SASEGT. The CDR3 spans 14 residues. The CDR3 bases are TGTGCCAGCAGCTGGGACAGGGGATTAGAGACCCAGTACTTC. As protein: CASSWDRGLETQYF.

The DNA for the CDR3 is TGTGCCAGCAGCCATATTCTCTGGAGCGGTAAGCTTAGCAATCAGCCCCAGCATTTT. Translated, it gives CASSHILWSGKLSNQPQHF. The chain joins TRBV16 to TRBJ1-5; D is unresolved. The V end lost 3 bases, the J end lost 0 bases, and 21 bases lay between the germline ends. From germline, CDR1 is KGHSY and CDR2 FQNENV. CDR3 size: 19 residues.

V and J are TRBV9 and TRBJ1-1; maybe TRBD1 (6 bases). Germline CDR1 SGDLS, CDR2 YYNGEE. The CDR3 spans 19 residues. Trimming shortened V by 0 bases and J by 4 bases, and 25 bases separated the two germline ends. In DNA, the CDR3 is TGTGCCAGCAGCGTAGGGGACGGGGGGCGGCCGGATCAACGCACTGAAGCTTTCTTT. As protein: CASSVGDGGRPDQRTEAFF.

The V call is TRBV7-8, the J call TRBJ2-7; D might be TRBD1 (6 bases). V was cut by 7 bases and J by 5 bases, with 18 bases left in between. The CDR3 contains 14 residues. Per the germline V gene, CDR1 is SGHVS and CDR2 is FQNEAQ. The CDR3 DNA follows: TGTGCCAGCAAACGGGCAGGGGATATCGACGAGCAGTACTTC. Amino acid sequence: CASKRAGDIDEQYF.

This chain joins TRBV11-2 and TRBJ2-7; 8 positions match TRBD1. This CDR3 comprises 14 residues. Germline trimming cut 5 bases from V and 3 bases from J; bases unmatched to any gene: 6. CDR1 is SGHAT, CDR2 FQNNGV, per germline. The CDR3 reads CASSRSGGFYEQYF. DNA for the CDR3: TGTGCCAGCAGCCGCTCAGGGGGCTTCTACGAGCAGTACTTC.

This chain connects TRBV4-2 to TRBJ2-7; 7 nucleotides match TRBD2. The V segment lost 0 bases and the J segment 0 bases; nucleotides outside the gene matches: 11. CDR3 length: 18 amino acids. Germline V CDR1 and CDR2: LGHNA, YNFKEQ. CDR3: CASSQDQSSGTTSYEQYF. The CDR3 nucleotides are TGTGCCAGCAGCCAAGATCAGTCTAGCGGTACTACCTCCTACGAGCAGTACTTC.

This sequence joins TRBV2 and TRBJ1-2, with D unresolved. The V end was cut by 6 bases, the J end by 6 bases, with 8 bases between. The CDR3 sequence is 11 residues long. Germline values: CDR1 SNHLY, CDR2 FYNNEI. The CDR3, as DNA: TGTGCCAGCAGACGGAGGGATGGCTACACCTTC. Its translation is CASRRRDGYTF.

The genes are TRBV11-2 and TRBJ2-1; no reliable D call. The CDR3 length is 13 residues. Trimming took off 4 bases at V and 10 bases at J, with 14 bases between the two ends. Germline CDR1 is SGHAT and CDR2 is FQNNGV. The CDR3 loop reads CASSSNNRGEQFF. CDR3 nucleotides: TGTGCCAGCAGCTCAAACAATCGCGGCGAGCAGTTCTTC.

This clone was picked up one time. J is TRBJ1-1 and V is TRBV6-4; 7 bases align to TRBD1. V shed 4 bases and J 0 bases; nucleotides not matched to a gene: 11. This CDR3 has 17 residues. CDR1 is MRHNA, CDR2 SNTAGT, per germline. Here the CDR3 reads CASSAPLTGLLNTEAFF. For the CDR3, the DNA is TGTGCCAGCAGTGCACCACTGACAGGGCTTTTGAACACTGAAGCTTTCTTT.

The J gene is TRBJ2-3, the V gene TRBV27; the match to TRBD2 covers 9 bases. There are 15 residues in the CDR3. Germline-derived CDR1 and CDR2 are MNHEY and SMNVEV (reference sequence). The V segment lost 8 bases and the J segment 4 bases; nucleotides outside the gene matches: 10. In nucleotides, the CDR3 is TGTGCCAGCGTGGCTAGCGGGACGAGGGCAGATACGCAGTATTTT. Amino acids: CASVASGTRADTQYF.

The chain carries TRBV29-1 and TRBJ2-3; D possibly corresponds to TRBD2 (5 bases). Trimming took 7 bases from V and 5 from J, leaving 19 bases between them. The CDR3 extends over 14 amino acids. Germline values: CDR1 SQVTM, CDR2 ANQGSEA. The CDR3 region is CSAEGGSIGDTQYF. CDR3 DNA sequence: TGCAGCGCCGAGGGCGGGTCGATCGGAGATACGCAGTATTTT.

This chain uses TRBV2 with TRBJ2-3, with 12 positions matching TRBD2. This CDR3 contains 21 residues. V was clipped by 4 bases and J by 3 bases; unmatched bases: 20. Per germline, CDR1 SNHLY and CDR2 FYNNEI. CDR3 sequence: CASSAVGTTSGRIHGTDTQYF. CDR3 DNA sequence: TGTGCCAGCAGTGCCGTGGGAACGACTAGCGGGAGAATTCATGGGACAGATACGCAGTATTTT. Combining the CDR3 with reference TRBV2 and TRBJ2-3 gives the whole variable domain EPEVTQTPSHQVTQMGQEVILRCVPISNHLYFYWYRQILGQKVEFLVSFYNNEISEKSEIFDDQFSVERPDGSNFTLKIRSTKLEDSAMYFCASSAVGTTSGRIHGTDTQYFGPGTRLTVL.

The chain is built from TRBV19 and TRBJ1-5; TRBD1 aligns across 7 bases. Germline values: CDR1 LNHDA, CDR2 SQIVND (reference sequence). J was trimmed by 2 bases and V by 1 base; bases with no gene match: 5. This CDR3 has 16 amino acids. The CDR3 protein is CASSIGRGRGNQPQHF. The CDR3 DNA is TGTGCCAGTAGTATAGGAAGGGGGCGGGGCAATCAGCCCCAGCATTTT.

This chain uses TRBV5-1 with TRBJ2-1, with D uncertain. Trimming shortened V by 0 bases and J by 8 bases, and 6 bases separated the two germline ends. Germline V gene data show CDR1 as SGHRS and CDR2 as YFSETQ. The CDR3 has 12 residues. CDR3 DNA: TGCGCCAGCAGCTTGGTGTCAGATGAGCAGTTCTTC. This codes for CASSLVSDEQFF.

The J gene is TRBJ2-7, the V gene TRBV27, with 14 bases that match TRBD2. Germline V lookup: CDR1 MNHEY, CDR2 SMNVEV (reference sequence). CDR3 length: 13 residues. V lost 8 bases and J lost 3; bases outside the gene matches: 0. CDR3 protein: CASGTSGGYEQYF. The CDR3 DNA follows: TGTGCCAGCGGGACTAGCGGGGGCTACGAGCAGTACTTC.